A single sample gave rise to the 32 T cell receptor beta chains below, sequenced in a study of T cell repertoires in cytomegalovirus infection. One entry per CDR3 protein, called by TCRdb with MiXCR from the reads. This repertoire shows approximately 1,000,000 distinct CDR3 sequences, about a third found once; its top ten account for roughly an eighth. What these receptors recognize is not known. The sample here was cultured CD8+ T cells from PBMCs, taken from culture after CMV antigen stimulation. The receptors come from a human donor in good health (CMV status not recorded). Some clones in this sample may be carry-over from other donors' samples.

V and J are TRBV27 and TRBJ2-3; TRBD2 is a possible D gene (5 bases). Germline V CDR1 and CDR2: MNHEY, SMNVEV (reference sequence). The CDR3 runs 15 residues. The V end was cut by 5 bases, the J end by 3 bases, with 15 bases between. Here the CDR3 DNA reads TGTGCCAGCAGTATCCCCCCGGGCGGGACAGATACGCAGTATTTT. This gives the protein CASSIPPGGTDTQYF.

This clonotype was counted ten times or more. The chain carries TRBV12-3 or TRBV12-4 and TRBJ1-2; TRBD1 agrees at 7 bases. This CDR3 region has 13 residues. The V segment lost 5 bases and the J segment 7 bases; nucleotides outside the gene matches: 7. The CDR3 DNA follows: TGTGCCAGCAGTCCCGGGACAGCCAGTGGCTACACCTTC. This encodes CASSPGTASGYTF.

The V call is TRBV2, the J call TRBJ2-1; possible D gene TRBD2, 7 bases. The V end lost 3 bases, the J end lost 12 bases, and 21 bases lay between the germline ends. Per the germline V gene, CDR1 is SNHLY and CDR2 is FYNNEI. The CDR3 sequence is 15 residues long. The DNA for the CDR3 is TGTGCCAGCAGTGATTTTGGGGGGGGCCGGAGTGTGCAGTTCTTC. This sequence encodes CASSDFGGGRSVQFF.

This clonotype was observed a few times. The genes are TRBV27 and TRBJ2-1; weak D call: TRBD2 (5 bases). This CDR3 has 12 residues. Germline lookup yields CDR1 MNHEY and CDR2 SMNVEV (reference sequence). V lost 6 bases and J 10 bases, leaving 13 bases between the germline ends. The CDR3 sequence: CASSKLVGEQFF. The CDR3 DNA is TGTGCCAGCAGCAAACTAGTTGGAGAGCAGTTCTTC.

This chain connects TRBV2 to TRBJ2-7; tentatively, D is TRBD1 (6 bases). Per the germline V gene, CDR1 is SNHLY and CDR2 is FYNNEI. The V gene lost 4 bases and the J gene lost 3 bases, with 10 bases spanning the gap. This CDR3 is 13 amino acids long. The CDR3 region is CASSGDIYYEQYF. CDR3 sequence (DNA): TGTGCCAGCAGTGGGGACATTTACTACGAGCAGTACTTC.

This clonotype was observed a few times. The CDR3 protein is CASSPRTGGYGNTIYF. CDR3 sequence (DNA): TGTGCCAGCAGCCCCCGGACAGGGGGTTATGGAAACACCATATATTTT. The V call is TRBV11-2, the J call TRBJ1-3, with 10 bases identical to TRBD1. This CDR3 is built from 16 residues. In germline, CDR1 is SGHAT, CDR2 FQNNGV. With 5 bases clipped from V and 3 bases from J, the junction kept 7 bases outside the gene matches.

This clonotype has more than one count but fewer than ten. The chain has TRBV6-1 and TRBJ1-1; TRBD1 might be the D (5 bases). The CDR3 is made up of 13 amino acids. Germline CDR1 and CDR2: MNHNS and SASEGT. V was trimmed by 3 bases and J by 11 bases, leaving 16 bases between them. The DNA for the CDR3 is TGTGCCAGCAGTGAGGGGCAGGGCTTGGGGGCTTTCTTT. Translating gives CASSEGQGLGAFF.

This clonotype has a handful of counts. The rearrangement links TRBV20-1 to TRBJ1-6, with TRBD1 matching over 7 bases. The V and J ends lost 0 bases and 0 bases, in that order; junction bases with no gene match: 11. The germline gives CDR1 DFQATT, CDR2 SNEGSKA (reference sequence). This CDR3 contains 19 residues. In DNA, the CDR3 is TGCAGTGCTAGAGACCAGCCGGGACAGAAGTACTCCTATAATTCACCCCTCCACTTT. Residues: CSARDQPGQKYSYNSPLHF.

This clonotype showed up just a few times. This chain uses TRBV7-8 with TRBJ1-1; 7 nucleotides align to TRBD1. Unmatched junction bases numbered 3, after V lost 2 bases and J lost 0 bases. The V gene's germline CDR1 is SGHVS and CDR2 FQNEAQ. CDR3 length equals 15 residues. DNA for the CDR3: TGTGCCAGCAGCTTAATAAGGGGGCTGAACACTGAAGCTTTCTTT. Residues: CASSLIRGLNTEAFF.

This clonotype was seen more than once but under ten times. This chain connects TRBV4-1 to TRBJ2-4, with 7 bases lining up with TRBD2. Looked up from germline, CDR1 is MGHRA and CDR2 is YSYEKL. The length of the CDR3 is 17 residues. With V trimmed by 6 bases and J by 0 bases, 11 bases remained unmatched. CDR3 region: CASRSEWGGKAKNIQYF. Here the CDR3 DNA reads TGCGCCAGCAGGTCGGAGTGGGGGGGTAAAGCCAAAAACATTCAGTACTTC.

In regard to this clonotype: It may be a read error: a sequence one base away is much more abundant. This chain links TRBV6-5 with TRBJ1-2; 7 bases match TRBD1. Germline lookup yields CDR1 MNHEY and CDR2 SVGAGI. Trimming cost V 4 bases and J 8 bases; bases outside gene matches: 7. The CDR3 runs 13 residues. CDR3 sequence reads: CASSSRGGDGYTF. CDR3 bases: TGTGCCAGCAGTTCTCGAGGGGGCGACGGCTACACCTTC.

The sample holds a few counts of this clonotype. The chain links TRBV6-6 to TRBJ1-2, with D unresolved. Trimming removed 6 bases from V and 1 base from J, with 15 bases in between. Germline V gene lookup returns CDR1 MNHNY and CDR2 SVGAGI (reference sequence). CDR3 length: 15 residues. CDR3 sequence reads: CASRGVGGNNYGYTF. CDR3 coding DNA: TGTGCCAGCAGAGGTGTAGGCGGTAATAACTATGGCTACACCTTC.

The rearrangement joins TRBV15 to TRBJ1-1; no definite D call. This CDR3 comprises 14 residues. Germline V gene sequence: CDR1 LNHNV, CDR2 YYDKDF (reference sequence). V shed 0 bases and J shed 1 base, with 6 bases lying between them. DNA of the CDR3: TGTGCCACCAGCAGAGATCGGAGGAACACTGAAGCTTTCTTT. Translating gives CATSRDRRNTEAFF.

The chain recombines TRBV4-1 with TRBJ2-7; the match to TRBD2 covers 9 bases. V lost 1 base to trimming and J lost 7 bases; unmatched junction nucleotides: 8. Germline loops: CDR1 MGHRA, CDR2 YSYEKL. This CDR3 spans 15 amino acids. CDR3: CASSQGGGAIVEQYF. The CDR3 DNA follows: TGCGCCAGCAGCCAAGGCGGGGGGGCGATCGTGGAGCAGTACTTC.

V and J are TRBV7-2 and TRBJ2-1; TRBD2 matches at 7 bases. CDR1 and CDR2 (germline): SGHTA, FQGNSA. This CDR3 comprises 15 residues. J gave up 7 bases and V 8 bases, and 14 bases lay outside the gene matches. The CDR3 region has the DNA TGTGCCAGCTCCTACCGACAGCGGGGTGGGAATGAGCAGTTCTTC. Its protein product is CASSYRQRGGNEQFF.

The J gene is TRBJ1-4, the V gene TRBV4-1, with no clear D. V was pared by 1 base and J by 8 bases, with 5 bases between. Germline CDR1 is MGHRA and CDR2 is YSYEKL. The CDR3 is 12 residues long. DNA of the CDR3: TGCGCCAGCAGCCAAGCAAGGGAAAAACTGTTTTTT. Its protein is CASSQAREKLFF.

V gene TRBV4-1 combines with J gene TRBJ2-7; D may correspond to TRBD1 or TRBD2 (6 bases each). CDR3 length: 15 residues. Germline V CDR1 and CDR2: MGHRA, YSYEKL. Between the trimmed V and J ends, which lost 3 bases and 2 bases, there was a span of 14 bases. This CDR3 reads CASSQIRGDPYEQYF. As DNA, the CDR3 is TGCGCCAGCAGCCAGATAAGGGGGGATCCCTACGAGCAGTACTTC.

The chain is built from TRBV5-6 and TRBJ2-2; the D is unclear. V was shortened by 4 bases and J by 0 bases, with 13 bases between the two germline ends. The V gene's germline CDR1 is SGHDT and CDR2 YYEEEE. There are 16 residues in the CDR3. The CDR3 nucleotides read TGTGCCAGCAGCCTGGGGTGGAACCCGAACACCGGGGAGCTGTTTTTT. Its protein product is CASSLGWNPNTGELFF.

In this sample, this clonotype turned up a few times. This chain joins TRBV6-2 or TRBV6-3 and TRBJ1-2; D gene uncertain. There are 20 residues in the CDR3. Germline CDR1 and CDR2: MNHEY and SVGEGT. V was clipped by 2 bases and J by 5 bases, with 30 bases between them. The CDR3 here is CASSYPPSEVWTLGSYGYTF. The CDR3 bases are TGTGCCAGCAGTTACCCCCCCTCGGAGGTTTGGACTTTGGGTTCTTATGGCTACACCTTC.

Concerning this clonotype itself: This may be a read error: a much more frequent sequence differs by one nucleotide. This sequence joins TRBV7-2 and TRBJ2-1; tentative D call: TRBD1 (7 bases). Trimming shortened V by 1 base and J by 3 bases, and 16 bases separated the two germline ends. CDR3 length: 17 amino acids. Germline CDR1 reads SGHTA; CDR2 reads FQGNSA. CDR3 DNA: TGTGCCAGCAGCTTAGAGAGGAGGGGGCCCCTCTACAATGAGCAGTTCTTC. Translated, it gives CASSLERRGPLYNEQFF.

The chain combines TRBV6-5 with TRBJ2-1; 7 bases fit TRBD2. Germline trimming cut 5 bases from V and 0 bases from J; bases unmatched to any gene: 7. CDR1 and CDR2 from the germline V gene are MNHEY and SVGAGI. The CDR3 extends over 16 amino acids. The CDR3, as DNA: TGTGCCAGCAGTAAGACAGCGGGACCCTCCTACAATGAGCAGTTCTTC. Its protein is CASSKTAGPSYNEQFF.

The chain has TRBV3-1 and TRBJ2-5, with D tentatively TRBD1 or TRBD2 (6 bases each). Germline CDR1 is LGHDT and CDR2 is YNNKEL (reference sequence). The CDR3 spans 14 residues. Trimming took 4 bases from V and 5 from J, leaving 14 bases between them. The CDR3 nucleotides read TGTGCCAGCAGCCCTTTCGGGGGCTGGGAGACCCAGTACTTC. This codes for CASSPFGGWETQYF.

The genes are TRBV6-5 and TRBJ1-2; D ambiguous. The germline V gene has CDR1 MNHEY and CDR2 SVGAGI. V gave up 4 bases and J gave up 2 bases, with 11 bases separating them. CDR3 length: 14 residues. The CDR3 region has the DNA TGTGCCAGCAGTTTCCTCCCCGGGAACTATGGCTACACCTTC. Protein product: CASSFLPGNYGYTF.

This clonotype has only a few counts. CDR3 amino acids: CASSLASSGGAWGTDTQYF. The CDR3 region has the DNA TGTGCCAGCAGTTTAGCCTCTAGCGGGGGGGCCTGGGGCACAGATACGCAGTATTTT. The chain uses TRBV28 and TRBJ2-3, with TRBD2 matching over 12 bases. The CDR3 is 19 amino acids. Germline V gene sequence: CDR1 MDHEN, CDR2 SYDVKM. The V gene end was trimmed by 2 bases and the J gene end by 1 base; junction bases not matched to a gene: 10.

Note on this clonotype: It may be a read error: a sequence one base away is much more abundant. The chain couples TRBV7-9 to TRBJ1-5; perhaps TRBD1 as D (5 bases). This CDR3 spans 15 amino acids. CDR1 is SEHNR and CDR2 is FQNEAQ in the germline V gene (reference sequence). V lost 7 bases and J lost 5, with 18 bases in between. The CDR3: CASTLNWGLDQPQHF. CDR3 nucleotides: TGTGCCAGCACCCTGAATTGGGGACTTGATCAGCCCCAGCATTTT.

The chain couples TRBV12-3 or TRBV12-4 to TRBJ1-2; D remains ambiguous. V lost 4 bases and J lost 8, with 20 bases in between. The CDR3 is made up of 15 amino acids. The CDR3, as DNA: TGTGCCAGCAGTTCCAATCGCAGCCCTGAGGAAGGCTACACCTTC. Translation gives CASSSNRSPEEGYTF.

This clonotype has a count of ten or more. This chain joins TRBV7-9 and TRBJ2-1; D is uncertain. V lost 1 base to trimming and J lost 0 bases, with 7 bases between them. The CDR3 length is 15 residues. Germline V gene data show CDR1 as SEHNR and CDR2 as FQNEAQ (reference sequence). DNA for the CDR3: TGTGCCAGCAGCTTAGTAGGCTTCTCCTACAATGAGCAGTTCTTC. Amino acid sequence: CASSLVGFSYNEQFF.

The chain has TRBV7-9 and TRBJ1-4; D gene uncertain. Germline V gives CDR1 SEHNR, CDR2 FQNEAQ (reference sequence). The CDR3 has 14 residues. Trimming took off 4 bases at V and 5 bases at J, with 11 bases between the two ends. CDR3 coding DNA: TGTGCCAGCAGCTCCCCAGGAGAGAATGAAAAACTGTTTTTT. It codes for CASSSPGENEKLFF.

A few counts support this clonotype. The rearrangement links TRBV7-9 to TRBJ2-5; D is possibly TRBD2 (6 bases). V was clipped by 3 bases and J by 5 bases, with 19 bases between them. CDR3 size: 16 residues. CDR1 is SEHNR and CDR2 is FQNEAQ in the germline V gene (reference sequence). The CDR3 coding sequence is TGTGCCAGCAGCTTCCTAATGGGGGGAAGTGGGGAGACCCAGTACTTC. The encoded protein is CASSFLMGGSGETQYF.

The chain carries TRBV6-1 and TRBJ1-4; D is possibly TRBD1 (6 bases). This CDR3 is 14 amino acids long. The V end lost 6 bases, the J end lost 2 bases, and 10 bases lay between the germline ends. CDR1 is MNHNS and CDR2 is SASEGT in the germline V gene. Here the CDR3 reads CASRRTATNEKLFF. The CDR3 region has the DNA TGTGCCAGCAGGCGGACAGCTACTAATGAAAAACTGTTTTTT.

This clonotype was observed a few times. CDR3 sequence: CASSLRRTDNYGYTF. Here the CDR3 DNA reads TGTGCCAGCAGTCTTCGTAGGACGGATAACTATGGCTACACCTTC. The chain links TRBV27 to TRBJ1-2; D unclear. The V end was cut by 5 bases, the J end by 1 base, with 14 bases between. The CDR3 runs to 15 residues. CDR1 MNHEY and CDR2 SMNVEV come from the germline V gene (reference sequence).

This clonotype was seen a few times. The genes are TRBV19 and TRBJ2-1, with D tentatively TRBD1 (5 bases). V lost 7 bases and J 7 bases, leaving 17 bases between the germline ends. The CDR3 length is 14 residues. Germline V gene sequence: CDR1 LNHDA, CDR2 SQIVND (reference sequence). CDR3 DNA: TGTGCCAGTACTAGGACACAAGGGATGAATGAGCAGTTCTTC. Its translation is CASTRTQGMNEQFF.